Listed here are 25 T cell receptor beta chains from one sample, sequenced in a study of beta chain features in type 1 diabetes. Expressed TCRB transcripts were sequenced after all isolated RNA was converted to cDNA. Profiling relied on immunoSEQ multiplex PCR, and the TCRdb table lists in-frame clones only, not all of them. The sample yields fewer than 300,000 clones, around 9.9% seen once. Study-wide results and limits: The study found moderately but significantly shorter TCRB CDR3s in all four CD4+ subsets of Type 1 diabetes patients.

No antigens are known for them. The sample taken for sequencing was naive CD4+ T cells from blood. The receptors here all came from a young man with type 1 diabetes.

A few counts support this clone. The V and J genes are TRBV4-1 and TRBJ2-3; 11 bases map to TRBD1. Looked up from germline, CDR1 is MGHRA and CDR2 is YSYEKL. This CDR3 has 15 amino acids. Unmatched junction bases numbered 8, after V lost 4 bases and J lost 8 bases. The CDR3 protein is CASSRGQGALGTQYF. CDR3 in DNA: TGCGCCAGCAGCCGCGGACAGGGGGCGCTTGGTACGCAGTATTTT.

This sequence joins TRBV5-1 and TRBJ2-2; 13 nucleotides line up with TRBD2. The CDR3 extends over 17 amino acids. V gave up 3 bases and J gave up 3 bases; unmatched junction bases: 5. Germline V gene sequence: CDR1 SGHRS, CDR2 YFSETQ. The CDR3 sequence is CASSSATSGGHTGELFF. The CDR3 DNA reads TGCGCCAGCAGCTCCGCGACTAGCGGGGGGCACACCGGGGAGCTGTTTTTT.

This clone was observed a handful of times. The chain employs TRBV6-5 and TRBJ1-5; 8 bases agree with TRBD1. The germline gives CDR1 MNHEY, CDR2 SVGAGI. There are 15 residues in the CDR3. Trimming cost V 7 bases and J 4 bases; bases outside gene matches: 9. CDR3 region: CASTGGPAPNQPQHF. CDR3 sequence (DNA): TGTGCCAGCACAGGGGGCCCGGCTCCAAATCAGCCCCAGCATTTT.

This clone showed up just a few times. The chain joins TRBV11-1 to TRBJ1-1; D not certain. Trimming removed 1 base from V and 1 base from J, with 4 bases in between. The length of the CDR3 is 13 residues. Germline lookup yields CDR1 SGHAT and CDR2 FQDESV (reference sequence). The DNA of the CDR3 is TGTGCCAGCAGCTTAGACAAGAACACTGAAGCTTTCTTT. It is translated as CASSLDKNTEAFF.

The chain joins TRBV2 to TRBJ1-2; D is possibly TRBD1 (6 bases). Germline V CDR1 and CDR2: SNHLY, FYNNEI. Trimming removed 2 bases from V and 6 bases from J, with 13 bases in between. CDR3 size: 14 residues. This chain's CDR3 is CASSELTGSHGYTF. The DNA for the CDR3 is TGTGCCAGCAGTGAACTAACAGGGTCCCATGGCTACACCTTC. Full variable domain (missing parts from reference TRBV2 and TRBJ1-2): EPEVTQTPSHQVTQMGQEVILRCVPISNHLYFYWYRQILGQKVEFLVSFYNNEISEKSEIFDDQFSVERPDGSNFTLKIRSTKLEDSAMYFCASSELTGSHGYTFGSGTRLTVV.

The CDR3 nucleotides read TGTGCCAGCAGCAGCAAGCGGGGGCCCGGGGAGACCCAGTACTTC. Translation gives CASSSKRGPGETQYF. V is TRBV5-4 and J is TRBJ2-5; the match to TRBD2 covers 8 bases. Germline loops: CDR1 SGHNT, CDR2 YYREEE (reference sequence). The junction had 10 bases not matched to a gene; V was cut back by 4 bases and J by 5 bases. This CDR3 is built from 15 residues. Together with reference TRBV5-4 and TRBJ2-5, the CDR3 gives the full variable domain: ETGVTQSPTHLIKTRGQQVTLRCSSQSGHNTVSWYQQALGQGPQFIFQYYREEENGRGNFPPRFSGLQFPNYSSELNVNALELDDSALYLCASSSKRGPGETQYFGPGTRLLVL.

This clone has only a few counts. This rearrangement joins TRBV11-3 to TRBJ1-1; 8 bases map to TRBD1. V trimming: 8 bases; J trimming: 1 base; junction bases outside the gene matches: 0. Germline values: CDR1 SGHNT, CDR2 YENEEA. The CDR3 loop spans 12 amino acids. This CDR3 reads CASGQGNTEAFF. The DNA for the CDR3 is TGTGCCAGCGGACAGGGGAACACTGAAGCTTTCTTT.

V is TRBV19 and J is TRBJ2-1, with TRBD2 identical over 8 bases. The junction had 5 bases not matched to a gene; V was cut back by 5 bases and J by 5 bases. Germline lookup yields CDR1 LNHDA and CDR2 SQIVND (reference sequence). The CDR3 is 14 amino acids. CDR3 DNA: TGTGCCAGTAGTCGAGGACTAGCCGACAATGAGCAGTTCTTC. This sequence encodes CASSRGLADNEQFF.

The CDR3 region has the DNA TGTGCCAGCTCATCCGCCGGGACAGGGGGCTACGAGCAGTACTTC. Translating gives CASSSAGTGGYEQYF. This chain connects TRBV18 to TRBJ2-7; 11 bases align to TRBD1. The germline gives CDR1 KGHSH, CDR2 LQKENI. V lost 5 bases and J lost 3; bases outside the gene matches: 6. The CDR3 runs to 15 residues.

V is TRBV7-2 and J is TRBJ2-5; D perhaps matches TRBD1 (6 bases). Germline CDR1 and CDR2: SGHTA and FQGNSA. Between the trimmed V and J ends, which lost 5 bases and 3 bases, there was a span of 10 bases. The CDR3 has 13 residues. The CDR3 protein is CASSPRTEETQYF. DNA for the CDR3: TGTGCCAGCAGCCCCAGGACAGAAGAGACCCAGTACTTC.

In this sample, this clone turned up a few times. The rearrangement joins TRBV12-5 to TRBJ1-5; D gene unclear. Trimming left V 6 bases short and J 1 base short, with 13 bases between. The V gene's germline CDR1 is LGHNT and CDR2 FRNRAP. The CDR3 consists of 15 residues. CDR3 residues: CASGQDGKSNQPQHF. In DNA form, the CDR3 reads TGTGCTAGTGGCCAGGACGGGAAAAGCAATCAGCCCCAGCATTTT.

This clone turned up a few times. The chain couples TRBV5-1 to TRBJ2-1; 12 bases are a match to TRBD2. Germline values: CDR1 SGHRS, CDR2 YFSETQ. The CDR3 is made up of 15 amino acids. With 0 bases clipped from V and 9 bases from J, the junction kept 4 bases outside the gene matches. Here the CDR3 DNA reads TGCGCCAGCAGCTTGGGGACTAGCGGGATCGGTGAGCAGTTCTTC. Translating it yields CASSLGTSGIGEQFF.

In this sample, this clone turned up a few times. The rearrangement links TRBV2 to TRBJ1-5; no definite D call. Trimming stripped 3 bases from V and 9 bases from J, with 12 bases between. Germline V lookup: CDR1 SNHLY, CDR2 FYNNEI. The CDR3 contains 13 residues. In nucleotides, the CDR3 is TGTGCCAGCAGTGACCCAAGTCGAGGGCCCCAGCATTTT. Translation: CASSDPSRGPQHF.

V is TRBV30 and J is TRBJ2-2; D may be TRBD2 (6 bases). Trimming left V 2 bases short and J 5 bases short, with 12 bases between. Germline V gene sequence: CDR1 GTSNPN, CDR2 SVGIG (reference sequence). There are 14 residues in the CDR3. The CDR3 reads CAWSSEAGTGELFF. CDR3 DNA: TGTGCCTGGAGTTCGGAGGCGGGGACCGGGGAGCTGTTTTTT.

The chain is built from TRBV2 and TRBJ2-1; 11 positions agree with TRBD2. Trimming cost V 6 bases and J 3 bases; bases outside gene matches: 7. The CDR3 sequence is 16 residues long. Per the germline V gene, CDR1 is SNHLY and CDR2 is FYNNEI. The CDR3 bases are TGTGCCAGCAGGAGACTAGCGGGATCCATCTACAATGAGCAGTTCTTC. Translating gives CASRRLAGSIYNEQFF.

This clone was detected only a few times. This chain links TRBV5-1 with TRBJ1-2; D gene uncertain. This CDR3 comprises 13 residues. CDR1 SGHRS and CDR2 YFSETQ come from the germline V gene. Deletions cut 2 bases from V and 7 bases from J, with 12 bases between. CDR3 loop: CASSLNGLGGYTF. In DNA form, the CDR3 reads TGCGCCAGCAGCTTAAACGGACTCGGTGGCTACACCTTC.

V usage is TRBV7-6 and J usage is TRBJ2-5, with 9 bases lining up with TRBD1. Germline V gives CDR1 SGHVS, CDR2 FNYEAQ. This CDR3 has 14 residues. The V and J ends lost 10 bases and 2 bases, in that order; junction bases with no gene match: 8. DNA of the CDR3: TGTGCCACCGCCCCGGGACAGGGTCAAGAGACCCAGTACTTC. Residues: CATAPGQGQETQYF.

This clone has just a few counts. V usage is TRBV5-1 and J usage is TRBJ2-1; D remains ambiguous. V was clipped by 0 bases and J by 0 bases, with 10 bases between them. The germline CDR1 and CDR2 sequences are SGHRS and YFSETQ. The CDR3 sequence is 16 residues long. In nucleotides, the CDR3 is TGCGCCAGCAGCTTGGCCAACCCGAGCTCCTACAATGAGCAGTTCTTC. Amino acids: CASSLANPSSYNEQFF. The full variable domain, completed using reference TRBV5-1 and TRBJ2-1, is KAGVTQTPRYLIKTRGQQVTLSCSPISGHRSVSWYQQTPGQGLQFLFEYFSETQRNKGNFPGRFSGRQFSNSRSEMNVSTLELGDSALYLCASSLANPSSYNEQFFGPGTRLTVL.

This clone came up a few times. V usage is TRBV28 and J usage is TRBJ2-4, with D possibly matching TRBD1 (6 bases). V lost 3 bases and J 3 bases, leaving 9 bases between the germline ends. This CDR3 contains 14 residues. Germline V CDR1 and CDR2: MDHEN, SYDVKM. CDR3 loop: CASSFEGGKNIQYF. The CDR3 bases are TGTGCCAGCAGTTTCGAAGGGGGCAAAAACATTCAGTACTTC.

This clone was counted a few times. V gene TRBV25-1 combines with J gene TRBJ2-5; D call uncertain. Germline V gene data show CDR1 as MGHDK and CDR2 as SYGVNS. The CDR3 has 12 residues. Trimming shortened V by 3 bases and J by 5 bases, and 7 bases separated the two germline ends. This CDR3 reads CASSDYLETQYF. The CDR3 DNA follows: TGTGCCAGCAGTGACTATTTGGAGACCCAGTACTTC.

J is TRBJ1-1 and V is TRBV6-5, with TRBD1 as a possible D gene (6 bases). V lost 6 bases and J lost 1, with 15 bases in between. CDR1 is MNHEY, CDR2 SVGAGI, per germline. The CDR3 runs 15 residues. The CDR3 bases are TGTGCCAGCAGCCCTTACAGGGTCTGGAACACTGAAGCTTTCTTT. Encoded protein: CASSPYRVWNTEAFF.

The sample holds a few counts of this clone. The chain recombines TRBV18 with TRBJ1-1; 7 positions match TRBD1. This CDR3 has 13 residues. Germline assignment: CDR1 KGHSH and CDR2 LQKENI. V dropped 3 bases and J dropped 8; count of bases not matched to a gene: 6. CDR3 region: CASSPGDRREAFF. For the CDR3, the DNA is TGTGCCAGCTCACCCGGGGACAGAAGAGAAGCTTTCTTT.

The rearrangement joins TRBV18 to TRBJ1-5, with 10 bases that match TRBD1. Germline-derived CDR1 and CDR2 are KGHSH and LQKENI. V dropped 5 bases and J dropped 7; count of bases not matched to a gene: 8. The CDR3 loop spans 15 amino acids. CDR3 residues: CASSAGTGVQQPQHF. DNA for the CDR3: TGTGCCAGCTCAGCCGGGACAGGGGTTCAACAGCCCCAGCATTTT.

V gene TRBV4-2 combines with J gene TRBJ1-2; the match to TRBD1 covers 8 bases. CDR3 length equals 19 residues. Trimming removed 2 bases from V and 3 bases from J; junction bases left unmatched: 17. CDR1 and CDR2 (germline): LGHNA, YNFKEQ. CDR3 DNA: TGTGCCAGCAGCCAAACCGCGCCGTGGGCCCAGGGGGCTGACTATGGCTACACCTTC. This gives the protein CASSQTAPWAQGADYGYTF.

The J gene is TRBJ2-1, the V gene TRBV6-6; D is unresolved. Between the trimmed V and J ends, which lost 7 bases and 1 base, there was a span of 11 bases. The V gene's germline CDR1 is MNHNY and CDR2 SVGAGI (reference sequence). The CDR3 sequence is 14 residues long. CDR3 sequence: CASTLMSSYNEQFF. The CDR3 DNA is TGTGCCAGCACCTTAATGAGTTCCTACAATGAGCAGTTCTTC.